Each of the 25 T cell receptor beta chains below was sequenced from the same sample in a study of siplizumab effects on memory and regulatory T cells. Clones were read by immunoSEQ multiplex PCR, and TCRdb kept only the in-frame ones, dropping some. The sample holds 50,000 or so clones, over 75% seen once. The sample taken for sequencing was naive CD8+ T cells sorted from blood. These receptor sequences come from a human donor in good health.

The chain combines TRBV4-1 with TRBJ2-7; D gene uncertain. Trimming cost V 1 base and J 0 bases, with 7 bases left between them. Germline loops: CDR1 MGHRA, CDR2 YSYEKL. The CDR3 extends over 14 amino acids. The chain's CDR3 is CASSQGPVSYEQYF. The CDR3 nucleotides are TGCGCCAGCAGCCAAGGCCCAGTCTCCTACGAGCAGTACTTC.

The chain couples TRBV11-2 to TRBJ2-7; unclear D gene. Germline assignment: CDR1 SGHAT and CDR2 FQNNGV. The CDR3 runs to 14 residues. V lost 0 bases and J 2 bases, leaving 8 bases between the germline ends. This chain's CDR3 is CASSLDVGTYEQYF. In DNA, the CDR3 is TGTGCCAGCAGCTTAGATGTCGGAACCTACGAGCAGTACTTC.

The rearrangement links TRBV7-8 to TRBJ2-3, with 10 bases lining up with TRBD2. This CDR3 is 16 amino acids long. Germline-derived CDR1 and CDR2 are SGHVS and FQNEAQ. The J segment lost 0 bases and the V segment lost 4 bases, leaving 4 bases of the junction unmatched. The CDR3 DNA follows: TGTGCCAGCAGCTCGGGACTAGCGCCTAGCACAGATACGCAGTATTTT. Its protein is CASSSGLAPSTDTQYF.

The rearrangement uses TRBV7-6 and TRBJ2-7; D might be TRBD2 (5 bases). Between the trimmed V and J ends, which lost 5 bases and 2 bases, there was a span of 19 bases. The CDR3 extends over 16 amino acids. CDR1 and CDR2 from the germline V gene are SGHVS and FNYEAQ. The CDR3 sequence: CASSTDFTSGAYEQYF. Written as DNA, the CDR3 is TGTGCCAGCAGCACCGACTTTACCAGCGGTGCCTACGAGCAGTACTTC.

V usage is TRBV6-6 and J usage is TRBJ2-7; 10 bases map to TRBD1. Trimming removed 5 bases from V and 2 bases from J; junction bases left unmatched: 9. This CDR3 spans 16 amino acids. Germline values: CDR1 MNHNY, CDR2 SVGAGI (reference sequence). The CDR3 loop reads CASSPRDRGQTYEQYF. The CDR3, as DNA: TGTGCCAGCAGTCCTAGGGACAGGGGTCAAACCTACGAGCAGTACTTC.

The chain uses TRBV7-9 and TRBJ2-7; 9 bases line up with TRBD1. Germline CDR1 and CDR2: SEHNR and FQNEAQ (reference sequence). This CDR3 has 14 residues. V was pared by 5 bases and J by 4 bases, with 6 bases of the junction left unmatched. The CDR3 nucleotides read TGTGCCAGCAGCCTTAGACAGGGGGAGTACGAGCAGTACTTC. It specifies CASSLRQGEYEQYF.

The rearrangement joins TRBV11-2 to TRBJ2-7; TRBD2 might be the D (5 bases). This CDR3 has 12 amino acids. The germline V gene has CDR1 SGHAT and CDR2 FQNNGV. Trimming pared 5 bases from V and 1 base from J, leaving 6 bases between. CDR3 nucleotide sequence: TGTGCCAGCAGCGGGGAGTCCTACGAGCAGTACTTC. Its protein product is CASSGESYEQYF.

The genes are TRBV4-1 and TRBJ2-7; weak D call: TRBD1 (6 bases). The V gene's germline CDR1 is MGHRA and CDR2 YSYEKL. V gave up 5 bases and J gave up 4 bases, with 12 bases separating them. This CDR3 is 13 amino acids long. CDR3 nucleotides: TGCGCCAGCAGCAACTCACAGGGATACGAGCAGTACTTC. Its protein product is CASSNSQGYEQYF.

The chain links TRBV5-1 to TRBJ2-7; D possibly corresponds to TRBD2 (7 bases). V lost 4 bases, J lost 5 bases, and 16 bases lay in between. In germline, CDR1 is SGHRS, CDR2 YFSETQ. The CDR3 spans 14 residues. As DNA, the CDR3 is TGCGCCAGCAGCGACGAGGGGGGGATCCACGAGCAGTACTTC. Its protein product is CASSDEGGIHEQYF.

This sequence joins TRBV19 and TRBJ1-1; D is unresolved. V was pared by 10 bases and J by 1 base, with 10 bases between. The CDR3 loop spans 12 amino acids. Germline loops: CDR1 LNHDA, CDR2 SQIVND (reference sequence). The CDR3 DNA follows: TGTGCCACGATGACGGGGAACACTGAAGCTTTCTTT. Its translation: CATMTGNTEAFF.

In its sample, this clone was seen once. V usage is TRBV27 and J usage is TRBJ2-3; the D gene could be TRBD1 or TRBD2 (5 bases each). This CDR3 has 16 residues. Germline values: CDR1 MNHEY, CDR2 SMNVEV (reference sequence). Trimming left V 3 bases short and J 6 bases short, with 19 bases between. The CDR3 region has the DNA TGTGCCAGCAGTTTTCGAGGTGGGGGAGTGGGCGATACGCAGTATTTT. Residues: CASSFRGGGVGDTQYF.

The gene calls are TRBV6-6 and TRBJ2-7; D is unresolved. Germline-derived CDR1 and CDR2 are MNHNY and SVGAGI (reference sequence). CDR3 size: 14 residues. V was clipped by 6 bases and J by 0 bases, with 12 bases between them. CDR3 nucleotides: TGTGCCAGCAGGGAGACGTACAACTCCTACGAGCAGTACTTC. This codes for CASRETYNSYEQYF.

V is TRBV11-2 and J is TRBJ2-2, with D perhaps assigned TRBD1 or TRBD2 (5 bases each). The length of the CDR3 is 17 residues. Germline V lookup: CDR1 SGHAT, CDR2 FQNNGV. V lost 7 bases and J lost 3, with 21 bases in between. The CDR3 sequence is CASTLGVTRADTGELFF. In DNA form, the CDR3 reads TGTGCCAGCACTTTAGGGGTGACGCGGGCCGACACCGGGGAGCTGTTTTTT.

The chain joins TRBV5-6 to TRBJ2-7; D possibly corresponds to TRBD1 (6 bases). The CDR3 extends over 14 amino acids. Germline assignment: CDR1 SGHDT and CDR2 YYEEEE. Trimming removed 3 bases at V and 5 bases at J, with 15 bases between. The CDR3 sequence: CASSSGTYVNEQYF. The CDR3 nucleotides are TGTGCCAGCAGCTCCGGGACATATGTAAACGAGCAGTACTTC.

Only one count was recorded for this clone. The CDR3 bases are TGTGTCCCGGGACAGCACACTCTGGGAAACACCATATATTTT. This codes for CVPGQHTLGNTIYF. The chain has TRBV27 and TRBJ1-3; 7 bases align to TRBD1. The CDR3 runs to 14 residues. Germline loops: CDR1 MNHEY, CDR2 SMNVEV (reference sequence).

The V gene is TRBV19, the J gene TRBJ1-1; 11 nucleotides match TRBD1. This CDR3 is built from 15 residues. Germline-derived CDR1 and CDR2 are LNHDA and SQIVND (reference sequence). Trimming cost V 10 bases and J 4 bases; bases outside gene matches: 11. CDR3 nucleotides: TGTGCCACCCTTATCTCGGACAGGGGGCTCACTGAAGCTTTCTTT. Translation: CATLISDRGLTEAFF.

V and J are TRBV5-8 and TRBJ2-7; 7 nucleotides align to TRBD2. Trimming removed 5 bases from V and 5 bases from J; junction bases left unmatched: 16. The germline CDR1 and CDR2 sequences are SGHTS and YDEGEE. CDR3 length: 16 residues. The CDR3, as DNA: TGTGCCAGCAGGTCAGGAGCGAGCGGGAACCCCCACGAGCAGTACTTC. Translating it yields CASRSGASGNPHEQYF.

The rearrangement joins TRBV6-5 to TRBJ2-5; TRBD2 aligns across 7 bases. This CDR3 spans 14 amino acids. V shed 7 bases and J 0 bases; nucleotides not matched to a gene: 5. Germline CDR1 MNHEY, CDR2 SVGAGI. The CDR3 here is CASTVAGDQETQYF. In DNA form, the CDR3 reads TGTGCCAGCACCGTAGCGGGCGACCAAGAGACCCAGTACTTC.

This chain joins TRBV5-1 and TRBJ2-7, with D unclear. The CDR3 is 12 residues long. Looked up from germline, CDR1 is SGHRS and CDR2 is YFSETQ. The V gene lost 3 bases and the J gene lost 4 bases, with 8 bases spanning the gap. The DNA for the CDR3 is TGCGCCAGCAGCTCCTTCGGGTACGAGCAGTACTTC. Encoded protein: CASSSFGYEQYF.

This clone was counted once. This chain links TRBV27 with TRBJ2-7, with D possibly being TRBD2 (6 bases). The CDR3 totals 15 residues. Looked up from germline, CDR1 is MNHEY and CDR2 is SMNVEV (reference sequence). The V and J ends lost 6 bases and 2 bases respectively, with 17 bases between them. CDR3 coding DNA: TGTGCCAGCAGCAACCGCGGGACGCGCGCCTACGAGCAGTACTTC. The encoded protein is CASSNRGTRAYEQYF.

The rearrangement uses TRBV7-9 and TRBJ2-7; D ambiguous. This CDR3 comprises 11 residues. Trimming left V 4 bases short and J 7 bases short, with 8 bases between. Germline-derived CDR1 and CDR2 are SEHNR and FQNEAQ (reference sequence). The CDR3: CASSSLGEQYF. CDR3 bases: TGTGCCAGCAGCTCCTTGGGGGAGCAGTACTTC.

V is TRBV4-1 and J is TRBJ2-5; D is perhaps TRBD1 (5 bases). Trimming pared 6 bases from V and 5 bases from J, leaving 19 bases between. The germline V gene encodes CDR1 MGHRA and CDR2 YSYEKL. The CDR3 consists of 15 residues. CDR3 protein: CASRPGLGVLETQYF. In nucleotides, the CDR3 is TGCGCCAGCAGACCGGGCCTAGGGGTATTGGAGACCCAGTACTTC.

CDR3 DNA: TGTGCCAGCAGTGGAACAGAGTTCTACGAGCAGTACTTC. Protein product: CASSGTEFYEQYF. The chain links TRBV6-1 to TRBJ2-7; D remains unclear. Trimming took 4 bases from V and 3 from J, leaving 10 bases between them. The CDR3 runs to 13 residues. Per germline, CDR1 MNHNS and CDR2 SASEGT.

The chain is built from TRBV7-9 and TRBJ2-7; possibly TRBD1 for D (6 bases). This CDR3 region has 15 residues. Germline CDR1 SEHNR, CDR2 FQNEAQ (reference sequence). V was pared by 4 bases and J by 4 bases, with 17 bases between. CDR3 sequence: CASSYKTGGEYEQYF. The CDR3 nucleotides are TGTGCCAGCAGCTACAAGACAGGTGGGGAGTACGAGCAGTACTTC.

This chain joins TRBV6-5 and TRBJ2-2; tentatively, D is TRBD2 (6 bases). Germline values: CDR1 MNHEY, CDR2 SVGAGI. V lost 9 bases and J lost 6, with 14 bases in between. The CDR3 covers 13 residues. The CDR3 here is CASRLVTAGELFF. The CDR3 nucleotides read TGTGCCAGTAGACTAGTTACCGCCGGGGAGCTGTTTTTT.